This T cell receptor beta chain was sequenced for a study of CD8 T cells in Susac syndrome. Study-wide results and caveats: The study acknowledged a relatively small number of individuals in its TCR sequencing and HLA analysis.

A word on this clonotype: Antigen unknown.

CD8+ and CD4+ T cells from blood underwent TCR beta sequencing. Those who served as multiple sclerosis controls were treatment-naive patients with stable or active relapsing-remitting disease. With random hexamers, roughly 0.45 to 1 ug RNA was reverse transcribed. By means of immunoSEQ multiplex PCR, TCR beta CDR3 spanning 54 Vbeta and 13 Jbeta underwent amplification. TCRdb fed the immunoSEQ multiplex PCR reads into MiXCR, producing one record per CDR3 protein. The data show around 190,000 distinct CDR3 sequences, roughly 95% seen once. The CDR3 covers 13 residues. Looked up from germline, CDR1 is LNHDA and CDR2 is SQIVND (reference sequence). V was shortened by 3 bases and J by 1 base, with 6 bases between the two germline ends.

This TCR came from a human donor with multiple sclerosis. The source material was CD8+ T cells from PBMCs. The rearrangement joins TRBV19 to TRBJ1-1, with D uncertain. The CDR3: CASSIWENTEAFF. DNA for the CDR3: TGTGCCAGTAGTATTTGGGAGAACACTGAAGCTTTCTTT.